These 5 T cell receptor beta chains share one sample of origin, sequenced in a study of T cell responses to AZD1222 COVID-19 vaccine. Here immunoSEQ multiplex PCR was the method, and the copy in TCRdb shows in-frame clones only, minus some. This sample carries around 50,000 clones, 89% of them seen once, and the ten largest clones take roughly 5.3%. Here the sequenced sample was peripheral blood, taken 28 days after the second AZD1222 dose. These receptors came from an adult who received the AZD1222 COVID-19 vaccine.

The chain employs TRBV21-1 and TRBJ1-6. TRBV21-1 is a pseudogene locus. This CDR3 is 18 amino acids long. Here the CDR3 reads CASSKVGGGRQKNSPLHF. The CDR3 bases are TGTGCCAGCAGCAAAGTTGGGGGAGGACGACAGAAAAATTCACCCCTCCACTTT.

The rearrangement joins TRBV5-8 to TRBJ1-4; the D is unclear. The CDR3 runs to 14 residues. Germline V lookup: CDR1 SGHTS, CDR2 YDEGEE. The V end was cut by 2 bases, the J end by 7 bases, with 12 bases between. The CDR3 loop is CASSFPVGGEKLFF. In nucleotides, the CDR3 is TGTGCCAGCAGCTTCCCCGTAGGCGGTGAAAAACTGTTTTTT. Supplemented by reference TRBV5-8 and TRBJ1-4, the full variable domain reads EAGVTQSPTHLIKTRGQQATLRCSPISGHTSVYWYQQALGLGLQFLLWYDEGEERNRGNFPPRFSGRQFPNYSSELNVNALELEDSALYLCASSFPVGGEKLFFGSGTQLSVL.

CDR3 nucleotides: TGCAGCGTTGTTCGGTCGGTGGCTGAAGCTTTCTTT. This gives the protein CSVVRSVAEAFF. This rearrangement joins TRBV29-1 to TRBJ1-1; D is uncertain. The CDR3 covers 12 residues. Germline CDR1 SQVTM, CDR2 ANQGSEA. Between the trimmed V and J ends, which lost 4 bases and 6 bases, there was a span of 12 bases.

This chain uses TRBV14 with TRBJ2-1; 7 positions match TRBD2. CDR3 length: 13 amino acids. J lost 10 bases, V lost 8 bases, and 11 bases had no gene match. The germline V gene has CDR1 SGHDN and CDR2 FVKESK. CDR3 loop: CASGPRGVGEQFF. The CDR3 DNA is TGTGCCAGCGGGCCTCGGGGGGTCGGGGAGCAGTTCTTC.

This chain joins TRBV28 and TRBJ1-3; D remains ambiguous. The CDR3 has 12 residues. Trimming removed 4 bases from V and 5 bases from J, with 6 bases in between. CDR1 MDHEN and CDR2 SYDVKM come from the germline V gene. The CDR3 DNA follows: TGTGCCAGCAGTTCAAGCAGAAACACCATATATTTT. This sequence encodes CASSSSRNTIYF.